Below are 18 T cell receptor beta chains sequenced from a single sample in a study of cytomegalovirus exposure and HLA in healthy donors. The PCR had 60 Vbeta and 13 Jbeta primers. The assay was immunoSEQ multiplex PCR, and TCRdb's table has in-frame clones only and misses some. The top ten clones hold 3% to 5% of a sample with 100,000 to 150,000 clones, 74% of them seen once. The sample consisted of PBMCs. Receptor source: a middle-aged man in good health and CMV-seropositive.

This sequence joins TRBV6-6 and TRBJ1-3, with D possibly being TRBD1 (5 bases). This CDR3 spans 15 amino acids. The V and J ends lost 5 bases and 2 bases respectively, with 13 bases between them. Germline-derived CDR1 and CDR2 are MNHNY and SVGAGI (reference sequence). In DNA form, the CDR3 reads TGTGCCAGCAGTCCACTCGGGGGGGCTGGAAACACCATATATTTT. The encoded protein is CASSPLGGAGNTIYF.

The rearrangement joins TRBV19 to TRBJ1-5; TRBD1 is a possible D gene (6 bases). CDR1 LNHDA and CDR2 SQIVND come from the germline V gene (reference sequence). V dropped 7 bases and J dropped 6 bases, with 19 bases sitting between them. This CDR3 spans 15 amino acids. CDR3 in amino acids: CASNLGGGAGQPQHF. The CDR3 bases are TGTGCCAGTAACCTAGGGGGGGGCGCGGGTCAGCCCCAGCATTTT.

The chain is built from TRBV12-5 and TRBJ2-3, with 7 bases aligning to TRBD1. Trimming at V came to 4 bases and at J to 6 bases, leaving 1 base not matched to a gene. CDR1 LGHNT and CDR2 FRNRAP come from the germline V gene. The CDR3 sequence is 12 residues long. The CDR3 protein is CASGSRGDTQYF. CDR3 sequence (DNA): TGTGCTAGTGGTTCCAGGGGGGATACGCAGTATTTT. Based on the CDR3 plus reference TRBV12-5 and TRBJ2-3, the full variable domain is DARVTQTPRHKVTEMGQEVTMRCQPILGHNTVFWYRQTMMQGLELLAYFRNRAPLDDSGMPKDRFSAEMPDATLATLKIQPSEPRDSAVYFCASGSRGDTQYFGPGTRLTVL.

Only one count was recorded for this clone. This rearrangement joins TRBV7-2 to TRBJ2-7; D might be TRBD1 (6 bases). The ends were cut back, 2 bases at V and 5 bases at J, with 7 bases in the middle. In germline, CDR1 is SGHTA, CDR2 FQGNSA. CDR3 length: 12 residues. The CDR3 loop is CASSLQGNEQYF. The CDR3 nucleotides are TGTGCCAGCAGCTTACAGGGGAACGAGCAGTACTTC.

The chain joins TRBV11-2 to TRBJ2-7; maybe TRBD2 (6 bases). The CDR3 has 14 amino acids. V was cut by 3 bases and J by 4 bases, with 13 bases left in between. Germline V gene lookup returns CDR1 SGHAT and CDR2 FQNNGV. CDR3 sequence reads: CASSLSGLGYEQYF. The CDR3 bases are TGTGCCAGCAGCTTGTCGGGACTGGGATACGAGCAGTACTTC. The full variable domain, its missing parts supplied by reference TRBV11-2 and TRBJ2-7, is EAGVAQSPRYKIIEKRQSVAFWCNPISGHATLYWYQQILGQGPKLLIQFQNNGVVDDSQLPKDRFSAERLKGVDSTLKIQPAKLEDSAVYLCASSLSGLGYEQYFGPGTRLTVT.

Note on this clone: At one boundary the junction diverges from the germline segment, which might be a read error. The gene calls are TRBV4-2 and TRBJ2-1; 11 nucleotides agree with TRBD2. The CDR3 extends over 15 amino acids. Per germline, CDR1 LGHNA and CDR2 YNFKEQ. The DNA of the CDR3 is TGTGCCAGCAGCCAAGGACTAGCGGGGAGGTATGAGCTGTTCTTC. Its translation: CASSQGLAGRYELFF.

The V and J genes are TRBV7-2 and TRBJ1-2; D is undetermined. CDR1 and CDR2 (germline): SGHTA, FQGNSA. Trimming cost V 7 bases and J 8 bases, with 11 bases left between them. This CDR3 is built from 11 residues. DNA of the CDR3: TGTGCCAGCAAATTTGCGGGGGGCTACACCTTC. Encoded protein: CASKFAGGYTF.

The gene calls are TRBV6-6 and TRBJ2-5; 10 nucleotides align to TRBD2. After removal of 6 bases from V and 1 base from J, the junction contained 5 bases not matched to a gene. The CDR3 has 15 amino acids. Per the germline V gene, CDR1 is MNHNY and CDR2 is SVGAGI (reference sequence). CDR3 bases: TGTGCCAGCAGGGTAGCGGGAGGAGGCCAAGAGACCCAGTACTTC. Translated: CASRVAGGGQETQYF.

The chain uses TRBV6-1 and TRBJ1-1; 9 nucleotides line up with TRBD1. Trimming at V came to 2 bases and at J to 5 bases, leaving 6 bases not matched to a gene. In germline, CDR1 is MNHNS, CDR2 SASEGT. The CDR3 length is 15 residues. As DNA, the CDR3 is TGTGCCAGCAGTGAATCCAACAGGGGGCGAACTGAAGCTTTCTTT. It codes for CASSESNRGRTEAFF.

In its sample, this clone was seen a few times. The chain is built from TRBV6-5 and TRBJ2-3; 11 bases agree with TRBD1. The CDR3 covers 15 residues. Germline V gene data show CDR1 as MNHEY and CDR2 as SVGAGI. V shed 2 bases and J 4 bases; nucleotides not matched to a gene: 2. CDR3: CASSYRTGGADTQYF. As DNA, the CDR3 is TGTGCCAGCAGTTACCGGACAGGGGGCGCAGATACGCAGTATTTT.

The genes are TRBV14 and TRBJ2-7, with a possible D match to TRBD2 (6 bases). Germline V lookup: CDR1 SGHDN, CDR2 FVKESK. Deletions cut 2 bases from V and 6 bases from J, with 11 bases between. This CDR3 is 13 amino acids long. Here the CDR3 reads CASSQNFGGEQYF. The CDR3 DNA follows: TGTGCCAGCAGCCAAAACTTCGGGGGCGAGCAGTACTTC.

The rearrangement uses TRBV30 and TRBJ2-3, with D maybe TRBD2 (6 bases). Germline V lookup: CDR1 GTSNPN, CDR2 SVGIG (reference sequence). V was trimmed by 4 bases and J by 2 bases, leaving 10 bases between them. CDR3 length: 13 amino acids. CDR3 sequence: CAWKAGITDTQYF. In nucleotides, the CDR3 is TGTGCCTGGAAGGCGGGGATCACAGATACGCAGTATTTT.

This clone has only a few counts. In DNA form, the CDR3 reads TGCGCCAGCAGCCCGGGTTTCGCGCCCGCCGAGCAGTACTTC. This gives the protein CASSPGFAPAEQYF. The chain recombines TRBV5-1 with TRBJ2-7; D gene unclear. Germline V lookup: CDR1 SGHRS, CDR2 YFSETQ. The CDR3 has 14 residues. Trimming shortened V by 4 bases and J by 6 bases, and 17 bases separated the two germline ends.

This chain uses TRBV7-9 with TRBJ1-5; 8 nucleotides align to TRBD1. The CDR3 runs to 18 residues. Germline V gene sequence: CDR1 SEHNR, CDR2 FQNEAQ (reference sequence). Losses at the gene ends were 4 bases for V and 6 bases for J; bases not matched to a gene: 17. CDR3 nucleotide sequence: TGTGCCAGCAGCTCATCCGGCACAGGGGGTGAAGTAGGTCAGCCCCAGCATTTT. Residues: CASSSSGTGGEVGQPQHF.

This clone was detected only a few times. The J gene is TRBJ1-2, the V gene TRBV19; weak D call: TRBD1 (6 bases). Trimming left V 8 bases short and J 13 bases short, with 20 bases between. Per the germline V gene, CDR1 is LNHDA and CDR2 is SQIVND (reference sequence). The length of the CDR3 is 12 residues. The CDR3 here is CASGGRGPAGTF. Here the CDR3 DNA reads TGTGCCAGTGGCGGCAGGGGCCCTGCTGGCACCTTC.

In DNA form, the CDR3 reads TGTGCCAGCAGCGGACAGGAGAACTATGGCTACACCTTC. This gives the protein CASSGQENYGYTF. This rearrangement joins TRBV7-9 to TRBJ1-2; TRBD1 aligns across 7 bases. V lost 5 bases to trimming and J lost 2 bases; unmatched junction nucleotides: 2. Germline CDR1 and CDR2: SEHNR and FQNEAQ (reference sequence). The CDR3 sequence is 13 residues long.

This clone came up a few times. The CDR3 nucleotides read TGTGCCAGCAGTGGTTGGACAGGGGGCGAACCCTTAAAGCAGTTCTTC. Translating gives CASSGWTGGEPLKQFF. J is TRBJ2-1 and V is TRBV25-1; 11 bases align to TRBD1. Germline loops: CDR1 MGHDK, CDR2 SYGVNS. The CDR3 is made up of 16 amino acids. V shed 4 bases and J 11 bases; nucleotides not matched to a gene: 13.

CDR3 protein: CASSIPGVEAEAFF. The CDR3 nucleotides read TGTGCCAGTAGTATACCAGGGGTAGAGGCTGAAGCTTTCTTT. The chain employs TRBV19 and TRBJ1-1; D may be TRBD1 (6 bases). Germline-derived CDR1 and CDR2 are LNHDA and SQIVND (reference sequence). V dropped 2 bases and J dropped 6 bases, with 13 bases sitting between them. The CDR3 loop spans 14 amino acids.